This T cell receptor (beta chain) is drawn from a study of preoperative IRX-2 immunotherapy in early breast cancer. TCRdb's copy holds only in-frame clones and misses some; the assay was immunoSEQ multiplex PCR. The sample holds 10,000 to 15,000 clones, approximately 91% seen once. In germline, CDR1 is LNHDA, CDR2 SQIVND (reference sequence). The CDR3 has 13 amino acids. Unmatched junction bases numbered 4, after V lost 3 bases and J lost 5 bases. Described treatment: preoperative locoregional IRX-2 cytokine immunotherapy. Patients received preoperative, locoregional IRX-2 cytokine immunotherapy in a phase Ib study.

This receptor was obtained from a human donor with breast cancer. Sample collection was performed from a patient treated with IRX-2 immunotherapy. The gene calls are TRBV19 and TRBJ2-7; 7 nucleotides match TRBD1. DNA for the CDR3: TGTGCCAGTAGTATTTACAGGGGTAACGAGCAGTACTTC. Translation gives CASSIYRGNEQYF.